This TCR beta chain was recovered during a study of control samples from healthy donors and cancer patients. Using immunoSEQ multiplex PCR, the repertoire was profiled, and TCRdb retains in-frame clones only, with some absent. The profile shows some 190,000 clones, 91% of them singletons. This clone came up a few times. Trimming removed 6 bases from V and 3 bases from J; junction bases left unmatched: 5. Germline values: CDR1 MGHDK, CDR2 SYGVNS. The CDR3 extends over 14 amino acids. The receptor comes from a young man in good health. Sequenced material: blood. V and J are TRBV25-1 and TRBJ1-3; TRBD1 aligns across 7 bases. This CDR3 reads CASSPTGNGNTIYF. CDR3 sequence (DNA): TGTGCCAGCAGCCCGACAGGGAATGGAAACACCATATATTTT.